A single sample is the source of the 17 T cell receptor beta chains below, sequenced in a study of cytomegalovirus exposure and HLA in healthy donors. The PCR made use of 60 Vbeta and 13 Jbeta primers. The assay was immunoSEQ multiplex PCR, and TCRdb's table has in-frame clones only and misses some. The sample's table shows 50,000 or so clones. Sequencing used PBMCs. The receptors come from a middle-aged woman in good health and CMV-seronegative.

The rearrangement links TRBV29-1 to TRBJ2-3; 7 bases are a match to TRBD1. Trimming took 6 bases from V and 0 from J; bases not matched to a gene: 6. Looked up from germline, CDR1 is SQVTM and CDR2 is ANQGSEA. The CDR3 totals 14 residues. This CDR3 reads CSVRTGASTDTQYF. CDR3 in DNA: TGCAGCGTCCGAACAGGGGCTAGCACAGATACGCAGTATTTT.

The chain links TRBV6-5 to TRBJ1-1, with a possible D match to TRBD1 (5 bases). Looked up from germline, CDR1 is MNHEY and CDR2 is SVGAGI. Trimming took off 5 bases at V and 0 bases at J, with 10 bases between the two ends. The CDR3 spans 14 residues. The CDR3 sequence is CASSGHQMNTEAFF. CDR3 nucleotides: TGTGCCAGCAGTGGACATCAGATGAACACTGAAGCTTTCTTT.

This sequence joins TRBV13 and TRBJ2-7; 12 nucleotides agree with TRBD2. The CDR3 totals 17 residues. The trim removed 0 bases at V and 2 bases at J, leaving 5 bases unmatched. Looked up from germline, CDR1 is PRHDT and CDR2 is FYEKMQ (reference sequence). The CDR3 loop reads CASSLGGTSGYPYEQYF. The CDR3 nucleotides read TGTGCCAGCAGCTTAGGAGGGACTAGCGGGTATCCCTACGAGCAGTACTTC. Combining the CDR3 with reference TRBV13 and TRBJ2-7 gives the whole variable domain AAGVIQSPRHLIKEKRETATLKCYPIPRHDTVYWYQQGPGQDPQFLISFYEKMQSDKGSIPDRFSAQQFSDYHSELNMSSLELGDSALYFCASSLGGTSGYPYEQYFGPGTRLTVT.

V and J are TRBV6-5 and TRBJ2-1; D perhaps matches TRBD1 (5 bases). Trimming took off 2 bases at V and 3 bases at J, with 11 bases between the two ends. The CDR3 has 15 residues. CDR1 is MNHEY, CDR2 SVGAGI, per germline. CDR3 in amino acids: CASSYNQGSYNEQFF. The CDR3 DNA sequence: TGTGCCAGCAGTTACAATCAGGGCAGCTACAATGAGCAGTTCTTC.

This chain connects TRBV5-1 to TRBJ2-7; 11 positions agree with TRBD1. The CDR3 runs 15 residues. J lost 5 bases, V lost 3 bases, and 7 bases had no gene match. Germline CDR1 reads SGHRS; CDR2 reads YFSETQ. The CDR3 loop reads CASSSRTGGFNEQYF. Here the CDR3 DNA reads TGCGCCAGCAGCTCAAGGACAGGGGGCTTCAACGAGCAGTACTTC.

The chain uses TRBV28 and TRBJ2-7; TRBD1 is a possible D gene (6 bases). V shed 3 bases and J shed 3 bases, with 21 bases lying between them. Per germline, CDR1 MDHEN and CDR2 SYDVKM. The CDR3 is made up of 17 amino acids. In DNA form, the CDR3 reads TGTGCCAGCAGTTTGTTGGGGGACATGGCCTCCTACTACGAGCAGTACTTC. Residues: CASSLLGDMASYYEQYF.

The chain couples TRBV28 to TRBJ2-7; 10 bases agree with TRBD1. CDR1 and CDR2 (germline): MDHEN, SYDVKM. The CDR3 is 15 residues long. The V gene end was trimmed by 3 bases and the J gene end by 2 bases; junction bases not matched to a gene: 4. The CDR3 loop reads CASSFLGQGAYEQYF. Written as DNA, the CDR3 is TGTGCCAGCAGTTTTCTTGGACAGGGGGCCTACGAGCAGTACTTC.

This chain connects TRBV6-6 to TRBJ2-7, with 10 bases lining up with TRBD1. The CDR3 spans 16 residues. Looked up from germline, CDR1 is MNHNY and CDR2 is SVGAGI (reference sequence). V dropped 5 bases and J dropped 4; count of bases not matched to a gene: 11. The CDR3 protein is CASSRPDRGGPYEQYF. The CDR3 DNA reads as TGTGCCAGCAGTCGCCCGGACAGGGGGGGTCCTTACGAGCAGTACTTC.

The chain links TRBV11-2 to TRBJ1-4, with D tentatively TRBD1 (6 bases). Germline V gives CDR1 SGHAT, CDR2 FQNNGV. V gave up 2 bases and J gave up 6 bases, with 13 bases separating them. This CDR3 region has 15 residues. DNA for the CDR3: TGTGCCAGCAGCTTAATCGGTACAGGGTATGAAAAACTGTTTTTT. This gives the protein CASSLIGTGYEKLFF.

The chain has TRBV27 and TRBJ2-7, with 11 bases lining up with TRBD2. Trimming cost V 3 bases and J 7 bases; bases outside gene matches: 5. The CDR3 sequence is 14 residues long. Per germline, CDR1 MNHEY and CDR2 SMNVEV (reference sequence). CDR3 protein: CASSFLAGGGEQYF. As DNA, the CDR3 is TGTGCCAGCAGTTTTCTAGCGGGAGGAGGAGAGCAGTACTTC.

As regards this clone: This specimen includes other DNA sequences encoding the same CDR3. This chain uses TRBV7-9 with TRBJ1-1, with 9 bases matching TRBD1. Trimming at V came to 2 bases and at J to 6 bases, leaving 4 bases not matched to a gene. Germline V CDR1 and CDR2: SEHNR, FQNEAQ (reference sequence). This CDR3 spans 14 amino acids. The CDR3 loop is CASSLIQGAAEAFF. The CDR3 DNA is TGTGCCAGCAGCTTAATACAGGGGGCCGCTGAAGCTTTCTTT.

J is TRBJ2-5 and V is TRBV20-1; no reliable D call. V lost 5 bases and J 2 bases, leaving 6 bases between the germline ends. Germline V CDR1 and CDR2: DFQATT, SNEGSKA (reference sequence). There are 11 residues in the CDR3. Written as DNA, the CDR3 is TGCAGTGCTCAGACTCAAGAGACCCAGTACTTC. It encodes CSAQTQETQYF.

CDR3 in DNA: TGTGCCATCAGTGAGCCTGGGGACAGGGTGAGGAACACTGAAGCTTTCTTT. Protein product: CAISEPGDRVRNTEAFF. The rearrangement joins TRBV10-3 to TRBJ1-1, with TRBD1 matching over 9 bases. Trimming cost V 2 bases and J 1 base; bases outside gene matches: 8. Germline CDR1 ENHRY, CDR2 SYGVKD. CDR3 length equals 17 residues.

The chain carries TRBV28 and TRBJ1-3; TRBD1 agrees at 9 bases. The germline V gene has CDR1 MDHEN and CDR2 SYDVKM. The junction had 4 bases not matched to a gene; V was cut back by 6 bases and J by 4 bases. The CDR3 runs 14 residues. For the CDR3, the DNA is TGTGCCAGCAGGGGGACAGGGATGGGAAACACCATATATTTT. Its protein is CASRGTGMGNTIYF.

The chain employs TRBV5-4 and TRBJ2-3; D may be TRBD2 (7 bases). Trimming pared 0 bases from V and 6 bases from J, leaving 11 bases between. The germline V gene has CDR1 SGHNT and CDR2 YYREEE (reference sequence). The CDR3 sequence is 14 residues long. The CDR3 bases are TGTGCCAGCAGCTTGGCCGAGGGGGGGGATACGCAGTATTTT. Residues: CASSLAEGGDTQYF.

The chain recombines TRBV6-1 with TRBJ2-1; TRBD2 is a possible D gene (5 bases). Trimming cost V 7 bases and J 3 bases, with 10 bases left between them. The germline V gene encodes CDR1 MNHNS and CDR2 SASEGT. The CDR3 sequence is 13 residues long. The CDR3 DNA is TGTGCCAGCACCCGAGCGGACTACAATGAGCAGTTCTTC. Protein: CASTRADYNEQFF.

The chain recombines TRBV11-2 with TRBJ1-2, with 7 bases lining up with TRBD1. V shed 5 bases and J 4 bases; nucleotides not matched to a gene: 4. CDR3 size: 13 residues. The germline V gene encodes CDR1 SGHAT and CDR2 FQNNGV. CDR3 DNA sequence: TGTGCCAGCAGCGCGGACAGGTTCTATGGCTACACCTTC. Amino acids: CASSADRFYGYTF.